This record covers a single TCR beta chain. The second PCR ran about 6 to 11 cycles with a sample-barcoded 5' primer and J-beta primers. From the 5' RACE reads, TCRdb called clonotypes with MiXCR, one entry per CDR3 protein. The sample has roughly 1.5 million distinct CDR3 sequences; less than 45% are singletons. The entry originates in a study of blood T cells in healthy people across ages. The V gene's germline CDR1 is DFQATT and CDR2 SNEGSKA (reference sequence). Trimming took 0 bases from V and 7 from J; bases not matched to a gene: 8. There are 14 residues in the CDR3. Material: blood. The chain joins TRBV20-1 to TRBJ2-7; 8 positions match TRBD2. This clonotype was sampled from a woman between 18 and 29 years old in good health. In DNA form, the CDR3 reads TGCAGTGCTAGAGAGGGACTAGGTTACAATGAGCAGTACTTC. This gives the protein CSAREGLGYNEQYF.